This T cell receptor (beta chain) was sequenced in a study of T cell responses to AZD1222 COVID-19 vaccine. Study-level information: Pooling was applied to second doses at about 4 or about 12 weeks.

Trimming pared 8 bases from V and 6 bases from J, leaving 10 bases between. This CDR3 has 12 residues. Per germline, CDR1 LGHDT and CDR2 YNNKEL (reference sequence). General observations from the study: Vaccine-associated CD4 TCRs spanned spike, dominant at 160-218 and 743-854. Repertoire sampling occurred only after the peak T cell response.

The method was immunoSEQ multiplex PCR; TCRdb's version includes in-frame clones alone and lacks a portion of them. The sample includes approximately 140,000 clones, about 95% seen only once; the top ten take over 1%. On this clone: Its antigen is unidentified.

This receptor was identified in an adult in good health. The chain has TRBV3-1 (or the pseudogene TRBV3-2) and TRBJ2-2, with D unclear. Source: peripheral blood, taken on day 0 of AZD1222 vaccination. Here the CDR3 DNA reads TGTGCCAGCGGGCAATTGTCCGGGGAGCTGTTTTTT. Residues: CASGQLSGELFF.